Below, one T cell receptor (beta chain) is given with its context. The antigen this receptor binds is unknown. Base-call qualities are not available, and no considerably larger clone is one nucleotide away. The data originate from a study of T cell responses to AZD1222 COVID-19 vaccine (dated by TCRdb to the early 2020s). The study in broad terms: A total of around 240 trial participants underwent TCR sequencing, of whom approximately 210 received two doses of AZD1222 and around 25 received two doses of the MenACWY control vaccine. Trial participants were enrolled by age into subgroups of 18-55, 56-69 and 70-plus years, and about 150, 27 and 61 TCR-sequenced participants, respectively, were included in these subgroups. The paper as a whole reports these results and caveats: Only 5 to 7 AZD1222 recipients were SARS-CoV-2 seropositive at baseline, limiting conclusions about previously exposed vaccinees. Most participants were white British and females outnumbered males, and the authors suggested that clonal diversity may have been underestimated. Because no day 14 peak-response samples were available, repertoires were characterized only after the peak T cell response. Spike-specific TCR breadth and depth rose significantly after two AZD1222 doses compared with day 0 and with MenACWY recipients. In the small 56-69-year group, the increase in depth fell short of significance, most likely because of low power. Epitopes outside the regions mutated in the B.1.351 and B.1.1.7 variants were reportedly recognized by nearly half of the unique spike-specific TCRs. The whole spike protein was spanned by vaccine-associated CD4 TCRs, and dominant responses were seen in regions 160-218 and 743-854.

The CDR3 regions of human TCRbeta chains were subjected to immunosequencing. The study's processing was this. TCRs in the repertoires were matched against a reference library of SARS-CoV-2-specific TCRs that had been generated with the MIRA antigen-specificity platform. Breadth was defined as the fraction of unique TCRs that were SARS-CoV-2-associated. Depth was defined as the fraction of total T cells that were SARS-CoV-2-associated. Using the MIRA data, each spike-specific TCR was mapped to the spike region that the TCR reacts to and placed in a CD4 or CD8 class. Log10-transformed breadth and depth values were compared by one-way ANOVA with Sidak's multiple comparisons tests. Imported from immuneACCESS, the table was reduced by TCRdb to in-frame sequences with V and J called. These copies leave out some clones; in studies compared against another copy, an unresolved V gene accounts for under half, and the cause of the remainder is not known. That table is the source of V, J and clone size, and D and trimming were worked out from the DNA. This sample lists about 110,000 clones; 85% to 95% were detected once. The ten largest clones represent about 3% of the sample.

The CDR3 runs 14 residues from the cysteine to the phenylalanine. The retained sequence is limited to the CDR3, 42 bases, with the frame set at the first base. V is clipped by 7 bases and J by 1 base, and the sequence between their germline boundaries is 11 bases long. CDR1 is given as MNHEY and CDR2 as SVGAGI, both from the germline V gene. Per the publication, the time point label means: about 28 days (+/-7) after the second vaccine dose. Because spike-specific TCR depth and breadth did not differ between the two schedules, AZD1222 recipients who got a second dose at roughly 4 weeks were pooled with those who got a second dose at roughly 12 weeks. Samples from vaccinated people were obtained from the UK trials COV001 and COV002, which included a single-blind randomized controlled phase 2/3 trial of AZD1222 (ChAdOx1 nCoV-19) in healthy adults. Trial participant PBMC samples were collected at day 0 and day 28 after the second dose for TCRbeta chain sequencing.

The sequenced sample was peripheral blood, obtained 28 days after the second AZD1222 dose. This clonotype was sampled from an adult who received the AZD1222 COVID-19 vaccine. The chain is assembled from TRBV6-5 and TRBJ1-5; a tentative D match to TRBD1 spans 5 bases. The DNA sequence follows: TGTGCCAGCAATTTTCGGGGGAGCAATCAGCCCCAGCATTTT. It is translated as CASNFRGSNQPQHF.